This T cell receptor beta chain was recovered during a study of metastatic and nonmetastatic thyroid tumors. Study context: Repertoires of blood and of tissue (tumor or nodule) from malignant and benign thyroid patients were compared.

Germline CDR1 SEHNR, CDR2 FQNEAQ (reference sequence). Including both end residues, the CDR3 is 13 amino acids long. No patient had received any treatment before thyroid surgery. Notes on this clone: The conserved phenylalanine or tryptophan normally closing the CDR3 is absent here, so this likely arose from a read error. The limits of the CDR3 on the DNA are not certain, so only TCRdb's listed CDR3 is given.

Authors' data handling: Using the CDR3 differences seen across clinicopathological groups, the authors built a distant-metastasis classifier for papillary thyroid cancer, which was meant to discriminate distant-metastatic patients. TCRdb recomputed clones from the PCR reads via MiXCR. The V and J calls shown here were made by TCRdb, not taken from the authors' results. There are about 35,000 clones in the sample; 25% to 30% occur only once, and 6% to 8.5% lies in the top ten. The chain joins TRBV7-9 to TRBJ2-7. Sequenced: blood. This receptor was taken from a female donor with papillary thyroid cancer or a benign thyroid nodule (not recorded which). Some clones in this sample may be carry-over from other donors' samples. This chain's CDR3 is CASSLDRQDEKYL.